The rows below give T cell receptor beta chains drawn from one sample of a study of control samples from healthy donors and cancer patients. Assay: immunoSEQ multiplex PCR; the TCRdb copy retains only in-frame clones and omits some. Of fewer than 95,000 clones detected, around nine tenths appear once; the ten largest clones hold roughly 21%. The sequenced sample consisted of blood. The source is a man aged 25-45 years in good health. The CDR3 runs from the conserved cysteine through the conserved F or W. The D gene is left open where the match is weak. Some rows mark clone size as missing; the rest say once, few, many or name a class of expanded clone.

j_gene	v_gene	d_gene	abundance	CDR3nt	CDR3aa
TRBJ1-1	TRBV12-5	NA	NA	TGTGCTAGTGGTTTGGAGGAGCACACTGAAGCTTTCTTT	CASGLEEHTEAFF
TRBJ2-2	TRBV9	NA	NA	TGTGCCAGCAGCCCTACAGGGTATCCCGGGGAGCTGTTTTTT	CASSPTGYPGELFF
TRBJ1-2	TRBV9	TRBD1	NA	TGTGCCAGCAGCGTAGACGGGACAGGGCTCTATGGCTACACCTTC	CASSVDGTGLYGYTF
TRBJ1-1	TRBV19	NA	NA	TGTGCCAGTACCCGGGCGGCCCGTGAAGCTTTCTTT	CASTRAAREAFF
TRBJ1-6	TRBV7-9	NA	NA	TGTGCCAGCAGCCCGGACAGTGCTAATTCACCCCTCCACTTT	CASSPDSANSPLHF
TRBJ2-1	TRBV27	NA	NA	TGTGCCAGCAATCGAGGGGGGGGCTCTTACAATGAGCAGTTCTTC	CASNRGGGSYNEQFF
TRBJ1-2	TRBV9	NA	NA	TGTGCCAGCAGTACCGGGGGTTTCGGTGGCTACACCTTC	CASSTGGFGGYTF
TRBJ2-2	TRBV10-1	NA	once	TGCGCCAGCAGTGAGTCGAGGGGGGGCCGGACCGGGGAGCTGTTTTTT	CASSESRGGRTGELFF
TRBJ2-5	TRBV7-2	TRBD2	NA	TGTGCCAGCAGCTTAGTGGCGGGGGGCAGGGAGACCCAGTACTTC	CASSLVAGGRETQYF
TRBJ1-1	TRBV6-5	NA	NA	TGTGCCAGCAGTTACGCGTCAGGGTCACTGAACACTGAAGCTTTCTTT	CASSYASGSLNTEAFF
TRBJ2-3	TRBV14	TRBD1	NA	TGTGCCAGCAGCCAAGATCAGGGACAGGGGGTTGATACGCAGTATTTT	CASSQDQGQGVDTQYF
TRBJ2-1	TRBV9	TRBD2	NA	TGTGCCAGCAGCGTGGGGCGGGGGAACTACAATGAGCAGTTCTTC	CASSVGRGNYNEQFF
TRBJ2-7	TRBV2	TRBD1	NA	TGTGCCAGCAGTGACCCCCGATTCGACAGGGATCTCGTCTACGAGCAGTACTTC	CASSDPRFDRDLVYEQYF
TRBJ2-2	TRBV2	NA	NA	TGTGCCAGCAGTGATCAGGGCAGGGAGCTGTTTTTT	CASSDQGRELFF
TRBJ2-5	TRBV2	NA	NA	TGTGCCAGCACCCGGGACTTGCAAGAGACCCAGTACTTC	CASTRDLQETQYF
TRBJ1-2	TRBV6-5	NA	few	TGTGCCAGCAGTCAGGGTGGGGGCTACACCTTC	CASSQGGGYTF
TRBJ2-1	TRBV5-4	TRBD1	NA	TGTGCCAGCAGCCAGACAGGGAACAATGAGCAGTTCTTC	CASSQTGNNEQFF
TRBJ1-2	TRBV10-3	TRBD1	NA	TGTGCCATCAGTGAGTTCGGGACAGGGGCGGGCTATGGCTACACCTTC	CAISEFGTGAGYGYTF
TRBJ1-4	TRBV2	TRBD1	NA	TGTGCCAGCAGGAGGGACAGGGTGGGCGAAAAACTGTTTTTT	CASRRDRVGEKLFF
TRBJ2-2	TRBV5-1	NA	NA	TGCGCCAGCAGCTTGGCGGGCCAGGGAGGCGCCGGGGAGCTGTTTTTT	CASSLAGQGGAGELFF
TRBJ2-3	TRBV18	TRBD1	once	TGTGCCAGCTCACCATATAACAGGGGTACAGATACGCAGTATTTT	CASSPYNRGTDTQYF
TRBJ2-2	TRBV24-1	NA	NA	TGTGCCACCAGTGGAAGGGTCGGGAACACCGGGGAGCTGTTTTTT	CATSGRVGNTGELFF
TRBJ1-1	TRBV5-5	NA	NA	TGTGCCAGCAGCTTGGCCCCGGGGGTGAACACTGAAGCTTTCTTT	CASSLAPGVNTEAFF
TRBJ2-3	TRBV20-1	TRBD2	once	TGCAGTGCTAGTAATCCGGGGGGTAGCACAGATACGCAGTATTTT	CSASNPGGSTDTQYF
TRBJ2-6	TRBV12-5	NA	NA	TGTGCTAGTGGGATCTCTGGGGCCAACGTCCTGACTTTC	CASGISGANVLTF
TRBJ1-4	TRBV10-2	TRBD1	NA	TGCGCCAGCAGTGACCCCGGGACAGTTGATGAAAAACTGTTTTTT	CASSDPGTVDEKLFF
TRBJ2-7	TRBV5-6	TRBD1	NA	TGTGCCAGCAGCCCCGGACAGGGGGCGAGGGAGCAGTACTTC	CASSPGQGAREQYF
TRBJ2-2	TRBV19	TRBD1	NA	TGTGCCAGTAGGGGACAGGCCCCCAACACCGGGGAGCTGTTTTTT	CASRGQAPNTGELFF
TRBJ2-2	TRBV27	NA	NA	TGTGCCAGCAGTCACCGACAGATCCCGGCCAACACCGGGGAGCTGTTTTTT	CASSHRQIPANTGELFF
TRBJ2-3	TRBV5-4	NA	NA	TGTGCCAGCAGCTTGGGGAGCCCTGGCACAGATACGCAGTATTTT	CASSLGSPGTDTQYF
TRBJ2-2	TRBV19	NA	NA	TGTGCCAGTAGTATGGGGGCCGGGGAGCTGTTTTTT	CASSMGAGELFF
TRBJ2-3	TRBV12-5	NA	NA	TGTGCTAGTGGAAAGGACAGAAACACAGATACGCAGTATTTT	CASGKDRNTDTQYF
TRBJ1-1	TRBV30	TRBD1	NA	TGTGCCTGTCACAGGGGAGTTTGGGCTGAAGCTTTCTTT	CACHRGVWAEAFF
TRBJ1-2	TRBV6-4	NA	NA	TGTGCCAGCAGTGACCAAGAGGGTATCGGTGGCTACACCTTC	CASSDQEGIGGYTF
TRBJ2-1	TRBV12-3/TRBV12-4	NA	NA	TGTGCCAGCAGTTTACGGGGTGATGAGCAGTTCTTC	CASSLRGDEQFF
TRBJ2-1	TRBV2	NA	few	TGTGCCAGCAGTCCTTACTCTGGGGGCCCCCCCTCCTACAATGAGCAGTTCTTC	CASSPYSGGPPSYNEQFF
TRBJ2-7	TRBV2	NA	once	TGTGCCAGCAGCCTAGGGCTAATCCGCTCCTACGAGCAGTACTTC	CASSLGLIRSYEQYF
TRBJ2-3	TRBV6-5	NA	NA	TGTGCCAGCAACCTAGGGGACACAGATACGCAGTATTTT	CASNLGDTDTQYF
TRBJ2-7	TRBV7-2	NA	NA	TGTGCCAGCAGCTTCACTAGTTTCTACGAGCAGTACTTC	CASSFTSFYEQYF
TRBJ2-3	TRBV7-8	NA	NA	TGTGCCAGCAGGCCTGGGGGGTCTAGCACAGATACGCAGTATTTT	CASRPGGSSTDTQYF
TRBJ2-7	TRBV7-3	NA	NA	TGTGCCAGCGCCAGGGGAGTAACCTACGAGCAGTACTTC	CASARGVTYEQYF
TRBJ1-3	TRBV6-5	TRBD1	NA	TGTGCCAGCACCAATACAGGGGGAGGAAACACCATATATTTT	CASTNTGGGNTIYF
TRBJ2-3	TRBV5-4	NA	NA	TGTGCCAGCAGCTTGGACAGCACAGATACGCAGTATTTT	CASSLDSTDTQYF
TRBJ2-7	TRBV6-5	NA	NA	TGTGCCAGCAGTTACTCTGAAGTGGGTGAGCAGTACTTC	CASSYSEVGEQYF
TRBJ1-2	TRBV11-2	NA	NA	TGTGCCAGCAGCTTAGGGCGGGAGGCGGGTGGCTACACCTTC	CASSLGREAGGYTF
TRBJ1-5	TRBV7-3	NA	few	TGTGCCAGCAGCCCCCTAGGGGACCCTCAAAGGGGAAGCAATCAGCCCCAGCATTTT	CASSPLGDPQRGSNQPQHF